Here is one TCR beta chain with its context. The antigen remains unidentified. These data come from a study of blood T cells in healthy people across ages. Study-wide findings and caveats: Relative to aged donors, long-lived donors carried more naive CD4+ cells and displayed higher diversity. Diversity estimated from one million T cells was considered an underestimate.

Each individual donor underwent a draw of about 11 milliliters of peripheral blood. The second PCR ran roughly 7 to 12 cycles with a sample-barcoded 5' primer and J-beta primers. All samples gave at least 2.5 million CDR3-containing paired-end reads. Each CDR3 protein gets one entry after TCRdb re-called the 5' RACE reads with MiXCR. The profile covers 730,000 or so distinct CDR3 sequences, with roughly 41% appearing a single time and 25% to 35% taken by the ten largest. The sequence was collected from an elderly man in good health. Sequences were obtained from blood.

The CDR3 sequence: CASSLSTGVPTDTQYF. The DNA of the CDR3 is TGTGCCAGCAGCTTAAGCACGGGAGTGCCCACAGATACGCAGTATTTT. V is TRBV11-3 and J is TRBJ2-3; TRBD2 might be the D (6 bases). The V end lost 2 bases, the J end lost 2 bases, and 14 bases lay between the germline ends. Germline V CDR1 and CDR2: SGHNT, YENEEA. This CDR3 is 16 amino acids long.